The clone carrying this T cell receptor beta chain has ten or more counts. This entry is derived from a study of T-cell reconstitution after alpha-beta-depleted transplantation in children. TCRbeta library construction was performed incorporating unique molecular identifiers. TCRdb analysed the PCR reads with MiXCR anew, one entry per CDR3 protein. Of over 300,000 distinct CDR3 sequences listed, approximately 10% are singletons. Germline V gene sequence: CDR1 DFQATT, CDR2 SNEGSKA (reference sequence). The CDR3 runs 12 residues. Trimming took 7 bases from V and 6 from J; bases not matched to a gene: 7.

The sequence derives from a human donor who donated a stem cell graft to a child with acute lymphoblastic leukemia. This chain joins TRBV20-1 and TRBJ2-3; TRBD1 aligns across 7 bases. This specimen was PBMCs from the stem cell graft donor, taken from the stem cell graft. The CDR3 DNA reads TGCAGTGGGGACAGAGCCCCGGATACGCAGTATTTT. It yields the protein CSGDRAPDTQYF.